These T cell receptor beta chains were read from a single sample in a study of cytomegalovirus exposure and HLA in healthy donors. Measured with immunoSEQ multiplex PCR; TCRdb has only the in-frame clones, and not every one. The data hold 180,000 or so clones, with about 86% observed a single time. Sequenced material: PBMCs. Every receptor here comes from a woman in her twenties or thirties in good health and CMV-seronegative. The conserved cysteine and the conserved F or W are not part of the CDR3 here. Size is stated for part of the rows, as once, few or many counts, or as a class when the clone is expanded.

clone_size	v_call	j_call	cdr3_aa
once	TRBV20-1	TRBJ2-3	SARPTDTQY
-	TRBV5-4	TRBJ2-1	ASSPILGGGGSNEQF
few	TRBV18	TRBJ2-7	ASSPGLAGWEQY
few	TRBV2	TRBJ2-7	ASRHRDYYYEQY
-	TRBV7-9	TRBJ2-3	ASSYTGFGTDTQY
-	TRBV7-3	TRBJ2-3	ASSFSGGTDTQY
-	TRBV5-4	TRBJ2-2	ASSLVRGSGELF
-	TRBV5-1	TRBJ2-7	ASSFGLGGYEQY
-	TRBV2	TRBJ1-6	ASSQEGFAGSPLH
few	TRBV28	TRBJ1-4	ASSLPRLAATNEKLF
-	TRBV28	TRBJ2-7	ASRATGTGLYEQY
-	TRBV28	TRBJ2-1	ASSLPLRLAHYNEQF
few	TRBV5-5	TRBJ2-7	ASSLLAGNYEQY
-	TRBV19	TRBJ2-7	ASSSDRGNYEQY
-	TRBV9	TRBJ2-2	ASSGGAGEETGELF